This T cell receptor (beta chain) was captured by sequencing in a study of shared clonotypes between healthy human individuals. As concerns this clone: Its antigen is unknown.

CD45RO negativity and positive selection for CCR7 defined naive CD8 cells, a population that excluded terminally differentiated effector memory CD45RA+ cells. Notes on the study in general: Sampling included only blood; tissue repertoires likely differ. Naive subsets generally had larger estimated richness than memory subsets.

Germline-derived CDR1 and CDR2 are LGHNA and YSLEER. J was trimmed by 4 bases and V by 4 bases; bases with no gene match: 7. CDR3 size: 16 residues. Over several immunoSEQ plates, each subset's genomic DNA was distributed in even portions. Roughly 200 ng DNA, around 30,000 T cell genomes, went into each sorted-subset replicate PCR. The protocol was immunoSEQ multiplex PCR, while the TCRdb copy is restricted to in-frame clones and leaves out a portion. Of roughly 1,800,000 clones detected, over 85% appear once; the ten largest clones hold less than 1.5%. The sequence derives from a man younger than 35 in good health. Sequencing was done on a sample of naive CD8+ T cells sorted from blood. The V and J genes are TRBV4-3 and TRBJ2-1; 10 positions match TRBD2. CDR3 sequence reads: CASSLSGLAPYNEQFF. As DNA, the CDR3 is TGCGCCAGCAGCCTATCGGGACTAGCGCCATACAATGAGCAGTTCTTC.